This TCR beta chain was found in a study of CD8+ T cells in alopecia areata. Study information: Recipients were roughly 6-11-week-old female C3H/HeJ mice grafted with skin from roughly 6-12-month-old C3H/HeJ donors with spontaneous alopecia.

Sorting of pooled cutaneous lymph node cells was based on CD4, CD8alpha, NKG2D, NKG2ACE and other markers. V was shortened by 0 bases and J by 4 bases, with 9 bases between the two germline ends. This CDR3 spans 15 amino acids. Germline loops: CDR1 NSQYPW, CDR2 LRSPGD (reference sequence). The study's findings and limits: In lesional scalp, particularly from alopecia totalis/universalis, clonality was higher than in normal scalp. Scalp data also include sequences from resident alphabeta T cells of normal skin.

cDNA prepared by RNA extraction and subsequent reverse transcription served as the template for sequencing. Assay: immunoSEQ multiplex PCR; the TCRdb copy retains only in-frame clones and omits some. Sampling found 290,000 or so clones, none seen once. There are a few counts of this clone. The antigen is undetermined. Genes and germline come from the mouse. The read is 4 residues too short to cover the CDR3 end, so that end is filled in from the germline J gene. The specimen was CD4+ T cells sorted from a lymph node. This sequence joins TRBV1 and TRBJ2-2, with D possibly TRBD1 on 6 matching bases. This TCR was recovered from a C3H/HeJ mouse with alopecia areata. This line is of MHC haplotype H2-k. CDR3 region: CTCSADRGSTGQLYF. CDR3 bases read: TGCACCTGCAGTGCAGACAGGGGTAGCACCGGG.